This T cell receptor beta chain comes out of a study of T cell repertoires in cytomegalovirus infection (dated by TCRdb to the late 2010s). About the investigation overall: Because public TCR beta signatures pointed to carriage of CMV infection together with the matching HLA type, the HLA type of each donor mattered for the analysis.

Remarks on this clonotype: This clone's antigen is unknown. Base qualities are not recorded, but no much larger clone differs from it by a single base.

Its CDR3 holds 15 amino acids, cysteine through phenylalanine. The retained sequence is limited to the CDR3, 45 bases, with the frame set at the first base. Trimming costs V 5 bases and J 3 bases, and their ends lie 14 bases apart. The germline V gene (reference sequence) supplies CDR1 LNHNV and CDR2 YYDKDF. For sequencing, an Illumina HiSeq 1500 was employed. The public sequencing data were trimmed at Q25 with fastp and processed into clonotypes with MiXCR by TCRdb, which kept only in-frame beta chains. Records with the same CDR3 protein are collapsed into one entry carrying the most frequent genes and DNA. This sample has about 100,000 distinct CDR3 sequences in its table, and 20% to 30% of those were observed once. About two fifths of the sample is taken by the ten largest. The study at large found these results: The ex vivo response was dominated by HLA-C-restricted CMV-specific TCR beta clonotypes, which also provided the single most frequent clonotype in two of eight donors. In both this cohort and an independent approximately 370-donor cohort, the cumulative frequency of public TCR beta family members distinguished carriers of CMV infection plus the relevant HLA type.

This chain joins TRBV15 to TRBJ1-5; 5 matching bases give a weak D call of TRBD1. The TCR comes from a human donor in good health (CMV status not recorded). Some clones in this sample may be carry-over from other donors' samples. The sample comprised CD8+ T cells from PBMCs. The CDR3 loop reads CATSDSGGFNQPQHF. The DNA reads as follows: TGTGCCACCAGCGACAGCGGAGGATTCAATCAGCCCCAGCATTTT.